The 23 T cell receptor beta chains presented below share a single source sample, sequenced in a study of cytomegalovirus exposure and HLA in healthy donors. PCR used 60 Vbeta primers and 13 Jbeta primers. TCRdb's copy holds only in-frame clones and misses some; the assay was immunoSEQ multiplex PCR. This repertoire shows approximately 59,000 clones, 60% to 80% found once; its top ten account for 15% to 20%. The source material was PBMCs. All receptors come from a man in his forties in good health and CMV-seropositive.

The V call is TRBV7-2, the J call TRBJ2-5; the D gene is possibly TRBD1 (5 bases). This CDR3 region has 14 residues. V gave up 0 bases and J gave up 5 bases, with 10 bases separating them. CDR1 is SGHTA, CDR2 FQGNSA, per germline. For the CDR3, the DNA is TGTGCCAGCAGCTTAGCGAGCAGGGTTGAGACCCAGTACTTC. The encoded protein is CASSLASRVETQYF.

Comments on this clone: One junction end disagrees with the germline gene, perhaps due to a read error. V is TRBV7-2 and J is TRBJ2-5; TRBD2 might be the D (7 bases). The CDR3 has 15 residues. Germline V gene sequence: CDR1 SGHTA, CDR2 FQGNSA. The CDR3 DNA reads TGTGCCAGCAGCCAAGGGTGGGGGGGCAAAGAGGCCCAGTACTTC. Amino acids: CASSQGWGGKEAQYF.

This clone was seen only a few times. The chain's CDR3 is CARSLGRGKNTEAFF. DNA for the CDR3: TGTGCCAGAAGCCTAGGGAGGGGTAAGAACACTGAAGCTTTCTTT. The chain is built from TRBV7-5 and TRBJ1-1. TRBV7-5 has pseudogene status. This CDR3 comprises 15 residues.

J is TRBJ2-7 and V is TRBV7-9; D is undetermined. Germline lookup yields CDR1 SEHNR and CDR2 FQNEAQ (reference sequence). This CDR3 has 13 residues. The V gene lost 5 bases and the J gene lost 0 bases, with 8 bases spanning the gap. The CDR3 DNA reads TGTGCCAGCAGCCATGAGAGCTCCTACGAGCAGTACTTC. Residues: CASSHESSYEQYF.

CDR3 DNA: TGTGCCAGCCGGGGAGTCGACTTAGCCAAAAACATTCAGTACTTC. This translates into CASRGVDLAKNIQYF. This rearrangement joins TRBV6-1 to TRBJ2-4; D may be TRBD2 (5 bases). The CDR3 consists of 15 residues. The germline V and J ends were trimmed by 8 bases and 0 bases, with 14 bases remaining between them. Per the germline V gene, CDR1 is MNHNS and CDR2 is SASEGT.

This rearrangement joins TRBV5-4 to TRBJ2-7; the match to TRBD1 covers 8 bases. V lost 0 bases and J lost 6; bases outside the gene matches: 5. The germline gives CDR1 SGHNT, CDR2 YYREEE (reference sequence). The CDR3 length is 14 residues. The CDR3 nucleotides are TGTGCCAGCAGCTTGGAGGACAGGGCTCTCGAGCAGTACTTC. The encoded protein is CASSLEDRALEQYF.

This clone was counted many times. The chain has TRBV25-1 and TRBJ2-3, with 11 bases identical to TRBD2. CDR1 is MGHDK and CDR2 is SYGVNS in the germline V gene. Trimming took 2 bases from V and 2 from J; bases not matched to a gene: 9. The CDR3 consists of 18 residues. The CDR3 region has the DNA TGTGCCAGCAGTGAACCCTCGCAACTAGCGGGAGCCACAGATACGCAGTATTTT. It codes for CASSEPSQLAGATDTQYF.

The V and J genes are TRBV9 and TRBJ2-3; 8 nucleotides match TRBD2. V lost 2 bases to trimming and J lost 2 bases; unmatched junction nucleotides: 4. Per the germline V gene, CDR1 is SGDLS and CDR2 is YYNGEE. The CDR3 has 15 amino acids. The CDR3 loop is CASSVTGGTTDTQYF. The CDR3 nucleotides are TGTGCCAGCAGCGTGACGGGAGGGACCACAGATACGCAGTATTTT. The full variable domain, rest sourced from reference TRBV9 and TRBJ2-3, is DSGVTQTPKHLITATGQRVTLRCSPRSGDLSVYWYQQSLDQGLQFLIQYYNGEERAKGNILERFSAQQFPDLHSELNLSSLELGDSALYFCASSVTGGTTDTQYFGPGTRLTVL.

As to this clone: At one end the junction does not follow the germline gene, possibly because of a read error. V gene TRBV5-1 combines with J gene TRBJ2-5; 7 nucleotides match TRBD2. The germline V gene has CDR1 SGHRS and CDR2 YFSETQ. CDR3 length: 15 residues. The CDR3 loop reads CTSSKRLADGETQYF. The CDR3 coding sequence is TGCACCAGCTCCAAAAGGCTAGCGGATGGGGAGACCCAGTACTTC.

The rearrangement uses TRBV30 and TRBJ1-2, with D perhaps matching TRBD1 (6 bases). The CDR3 has 13 amino acids. Germline lookup yields CDR1 GTSNPN and CDR2 SVGIG (reference sequence). Trimming took off 4 bases at V and 1 base at J, with 10 bases between the two ends. CDR3 amino acids: CAWNRELNYGYTF. The CDR3 DNA sequence: TGTGCCTGGAACAGGGAACTTAACTATGGCTACACCTTC.

The chain links TRBV4-1 to TRBJ2-7, with 13 bases fitting TRBD2. Trimming took 1 base from V and 4 from J; bases not matched to a gene: 4. Germline lookup yields CDR1 MGHRA and CDR2 YSYEKL. The CDR3 contains 16 residues. Here the CDR3 reads CASSQGTSGSSYEQYF. Here the CDR3 DNA reads TGCGCCAGCAGCCAAGGGACTAGCGGGAGTTCATACGAGCAGTACTTC.

The chain has TRBV7-9 and TRBJ1-4; D may be TRBD1 (5 bases). V shed 5 bases and J shed 7 bases, with 17 bases lying between them. The V gene's germline CDR1 is SEHNR and CDR2 FQNEAQ (reference sequence). This CDR3 comprises 15 residues. The CDR3: CASSPPSQGREKLFF. CDR3 sequence (DNA): TGTGCCAGCAGCCCTCCGAGTCAGGGTCGTGAAAAACTGTTTTTT.

This clone has just one count. V is TRBV5-1 and J is TRBJ1-2, with D tentatively TRBD1 (5 bases). V lost 5 bases, J lost 3 bases, and 17 bases lay in between. CDR3 length equals 15 residues. Per the germline V gene, CDR1 is SGHRS and CDR2 is YFSETQ. The CDR3 is CASSSQGPADYGYTF. In nucleotides, the CDR3 is TGCGCCAGCAGTTCCCAGGGCCCTGCTGACTATGGCTACACCTTC. Full variable domain (missing parts from reference TRBV5-1 and TRBJ1-2): KAGVTQTPRYLIKTRGQQVTLSCSPISGHRSVSWYQQTPGQGLQFLFEYFSETQRNKGNFPGRFSGRQFSNSRSEMNVSTLELGDSALYLCASSSQGPADYGYTFGSGTRLTVV.

The chain uses TRBV27 and TRBJ2-2, with 10 bases fitting TRBD1. Germline V gene sequence: CDR1 MNHEY, CDR2 SMNVEV (reference sequence). The CDR3 loop spans 17 amino acids. V trimming: 3 bases; J trimming: 4 bases; junction bases outside the gene matches: 8. CDR3 coding DNA: TGTGCCAGCAGTTTTTCTATCGGACAGGGGGTCACCGGGGAGCTGTTTTTT. Translating it yields CASSFSIGQGVTGELFF.

Details on this clone: Other DNA sequences of this sample code for an identical CDR3. The chain recombines TRBV11-2 with TRBJ2-1; 8 bases are a match to TRBD2. The J segment lost 10 bases and the V segment lost 1 base, leaving 18 bases of the junction unmatched. Germline V gene lookup returns CDR1 SGHAT and CDR2 FQNNGV. This CDR3 spans 18 amino acids. CDR3 DNA: TGTGCCAGCAGCTTAGTAACAATTCGGGGGGGGGATCCACGAGAGCAGTTCTTC. Translated: CASSLVTIRGGDPREQFF. The variable domain in full, with the rest retrieved from reference TRBV11-2 and TRBJ2-1, is EAGVAQSPRYKIIEKRQSVAFWCNPISGHATLYWYQQILGQGPKLLIQFQNNGVVDDSQLPKDRFSAERLKGVDSTLKIQPAKLEDSAVYLCASSLVTIRGGDPREQFFGPGTRLTVL.

Points on this clone: One end of the junction is discordant with germline, which a read error may explain. This chain joins TRBV7-9 and TRBJ2-7; D gene uncertain. The germline CDR1 and CDR2 sequences are SEHNR and FQNEAQ (reference sequence). This CDR3 spans 12 amino acids. The CDR3 bases are TGTTCCAGCAGCTTGCGGTCGGGCGAGCAGTACTTC. Translating gives CSSSLRSGEQYF.

Only a few counts were recorded for this clone. The J gene is TRBJ1-2, the V gene TRBV7-2; D might be TRBD1 (5 bases). Germline-derived CDR1 and CDR2 are SGHTA and FQGNSA. This CDR3 is 13 amino acids long. V lost 5 bases and J 6 bases, leaving 13 bases between the germline ends. The CDR3 spells CASSPAPGNGYTF. The CDR3 DNA follows: TGTGCCAGCAGCCCCGCCCCAGGGAATGGCTACACCTTC.

The rearrangement links TRBV19 to TRBJ1-5; the match to TRBD1 covers 10 bases. V dropped 0 bases and J dropped 2; count of bases not matched to a gene: 10. This CDR3 contains 19 residues. Germline V gene data show CDR1 as LNHDA and CDR2 as SQIVND (reference sequence). For the CDR3, the DNA is TGTGCCAGTAGTATAGAAGGACAGGGGGTTTTCTTTGGCAATCAGCCCCAGCATTTT. Its protein product is CASSIEGQGVFFGNQPQHF.

The J gene is TRBJ2-3, the V gene TRBV15, with 9 bases fitting TRBD2. The CDR3 is 16 amino acids. Germline CDR1 LNHNV, CDR2 YYDKDF (reference sequence). The J segment lost 4 bases and the V segment lost 1 base, leaving 6 bases of the junction unmatched. Written as DNA, the CDR3 is TGTGCCACCAGCAGAGGAGCGGGGGGCTTCTCAGATACGCAGTATTTT. Translating gives CATSRGAGGFSDTQYF.

The chain is built from TRBV10-3 and TRBJ2-7, with TRBD2 matching 11 bases. Germline trimming cut 10 bases from V and 5 bases from J; bases unmatched to any gene: 7. Germline assignment: CDR1 ENHRY and CDR2 SYGVKD. The length of the CDR3 is 13 residues. CDR3 sequence (DNA): TGTGCCACCTTAGCGGGGGGGGCCAACGAGCAGTACTTC. Its translation is CATLAGGANEQYF.

This rearrangement joins TRBV25-1 to TRBJ2-5; 11 bases fit TRBD1. V shed 3 bases and J 1 base; nucleotides not matched to a gene: 4. Looked up from germline, CDR1 is MGHDK and CDR2 is SYGVNS. The CDR3 contains 16 residues. In nucleotides, the CDR3 is TGTGCCAGCAGTGATTCCGGGACAGGGGGCCAAGAGACCCAGTACTTC. Translating gives CASSDSGTGGQETQYF.

This rearrangement joins TRBV6-1 to TRBJ1-6; the match to TRBD1 covers 8 bases. The CDR3 extends over 14 amino acids. V lost 4 bases to trimming and J lost 10 bases; unmatched junction nucleotides: 6. Germline V gene sequence: CDR1 MNHNS, CDR2 SASEGT. This CDR3 reads CASSGTGSQSPLHF. The CDR3 nucleotides read TGTGCCAGCAGTGGGACAGGGTCGCAGTCACCCCTCCACTTT.

This chain connects TRBV12-5 to TRBJ2-3; TRBD2 matches 8 bases. The CDR3 extends over 16 amino acids. V was clipped by 1 base and J by 6 bases; unmatched bases: 9. CDR1 and CDR2 (germline): LGHNT, FRNRAP. The CDR3 DNA sequence: TGTGCTAGTGGTTTGGGTACCCTAGCGGGCGGGGATACGCAGTATTTT. Amino acid sequence: CASGLGTLAGGDTQYF.